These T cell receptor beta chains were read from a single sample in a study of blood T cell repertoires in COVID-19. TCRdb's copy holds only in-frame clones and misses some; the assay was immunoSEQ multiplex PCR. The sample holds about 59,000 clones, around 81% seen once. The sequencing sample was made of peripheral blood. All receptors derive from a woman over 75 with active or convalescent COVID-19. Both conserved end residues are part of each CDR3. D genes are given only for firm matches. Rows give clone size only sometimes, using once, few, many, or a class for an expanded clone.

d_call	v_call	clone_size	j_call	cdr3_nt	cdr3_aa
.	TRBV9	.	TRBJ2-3	TGTGCCAGCAGCGCCGCAACATCCTCAGGCGCAGATACGCAGTATTTT	CASSAATSSGADTQYF
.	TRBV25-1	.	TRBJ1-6	TGTGCCAGCAGCCCCAGGGGTTCGGGCAATTCACCCCTCCACTTT	CASSPRGSGNSPLHF
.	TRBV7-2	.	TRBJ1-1	TGTGCCAGCAGCGCCTTACAGGGTCGGACTGAAGCTTTCTTT	CASSALQGRTEAFF
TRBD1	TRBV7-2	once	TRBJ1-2	TGTGCCAGCAGCCCAGGGACAGGATATGGCTACACCTTC	CASSPGTGYGYTF
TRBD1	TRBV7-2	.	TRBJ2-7	TGTGCCAGCAGCTCCAACAGGGGTAACTACGAGCAGTACTTC	CASSSNRGNYEQYF
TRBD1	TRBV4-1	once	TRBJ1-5	TGCGCCAGCAGCCAATCCGGGACAGGGAGGGATCAGCCCCAGCATTTT	CASSQSGTGRDQPQHF
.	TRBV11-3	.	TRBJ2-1	TGTGCCAGCAGCATCAGGGATGAGCAGTTCTTC	CASSIRDEQFF
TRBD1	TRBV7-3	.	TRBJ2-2	TGTGCCAGCAGCCCGACGCAGGGACAGGGGGCACACGGGGAGCTGTTTTTT	CASSPTQGQGAHGELFF
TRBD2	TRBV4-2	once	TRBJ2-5	TGTGCCAGCAGCCAAGAGACAGCGGGGGGAGGAGAGACCCAGTACTTC	CASSQETAGGGETQYF
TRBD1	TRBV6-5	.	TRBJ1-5	TGTGCCAGCAGTTACGGACAGGGTAGTCAGCCCCAGCATTTT	CASSYGQGSQPQHF